The rows below give T cell receptor beta chains drawn from one sample of a study of CD8+CD57+ T cells in acquired aplastic anemia. TCRdb processed the reads anew with MiXCR; each CDR3 protein has one entry. The data hold some 220,000 distinct CDR3 sequences, with almost 35% observed a single time. What was sequenced was sorted CD4+, CD8+, or CD8+CD57+ T cells (not recorded which) from PBMCs. The receptor set was obtained from a human donor in good health, serving as a control. Each CDR3 is given with its conserved first and last residue. Fields, in order: D gene, CDR3 length, J gene, V gene, CDR3 protein. D genes are given only for firm matches.

d_call: TRBD1
cdr3_length: 15
j_call: TRBJ1-2
v_call: TRBV3-1
cdr3_aa: CASSQVNPGQGGYTF

d_call: TRBD1
cdr3_length: 13
j_call: TRBJ1-6
v_call: TRBV29-1
cdr3_aa: CSVGQGSNSPLHF

d_call: .
cdr3_length: 12
j_call: TRBJ1-1
v_call: TRBV5-1
cdr3_aa: CASSLDWGEAFF

d_call: .
cdr3_length: 14
j_call: TRBJ1-1
v_call: TRBV19
cdr3_aa: CAMTRDVMNTEAFF

d_call: .
cdr3_length: 14
j_call: TRBJ1-1
v_call: TRBV20-1
cdr3_aa: CSAGGEDWNTEAFF

d_call: TRBD1
cdr3_length: 16
j_call: TRBJ1-6
v_call: TRBV7-2
cdr3_aa: CASSLGWDSYNSPLHF

d_call: .
cdr3_length: 11
j_call: TRBJ2-4
v_call: TRBV7-9
cdr3_aa: CASSFGDIQYF

d_call: .
cdr3_length: 15
j_call: TRBJ1-3
v_call: TRBV12-3/TRBV12-4
cdr3_aa: CASSPPGTFGNTIYF

d_call: .
cdr3_length: 14
j_call: TRBJ2-5
v_call: TRBV5-1
cdr3_aa: CASSRPGIQETQYF

d_call: .
cdr3_length: 17
j_call: TRBJ1-5
v_call: TRBV19
cdr3_aa: CASSNPPPGPQNQPQHF

d_call: TRBD1
cdr3_length: 19
j_call: TRBJ2-7
v_call: TRBV25-1
cdr3_aa: CAWSAYTGGLSGFKYEQYF

d_call: .
cdr3_length: 13
j_call: TRBJ1-6
v_call: TRBV9
cdr3_aa: CASSLELSSPLHF

d_call: .
cdr3_length: 13
j_call: TRBJ1-2
v_call: TRBV6-4
cdr3_aa: CASSDGGESGYTF

d_call: TRBD2
cdr3_length: 13
j_call: TRBJ2-5
v_call: TRBV15
cdr3_aa: CATSRIAGETQYF

d_call: .
cdr3_length: 13
j_call: TRBJ1-1
v_call: TRBV10-1
cdr3_aa: CASSYDGTTEAFF

d_call: TRBD1
cdr3_length: 14
j_call: TRBJ2-1
v_call: TRBV29-1
cdr3_aa: CSVELDLTGVEQFF

d_call: TRBD1
cdr3_length: 13
j_call: TRBJ2-3
v_call: TRBV7-9
cdr3_aa: CASSFTGGDTQYF

d_call: .
cdr3_length: 15
j_call: TRBJ1-1
v_call: TRBV5-1
cdr3_aa: CASSLLEGINTEAFF

d_call: .
cdr3_length: 12
j_call: TRBJ2-1
v_call: TRBV7-2
cdr3_aa: CASSPEGNEQFF

d_call: .
cdr3_length: 13
j_call: TRBJ1-6
v_call: TRBV12-3/TRBV12-4
cdr3_aa: CASSRGASSPLHF

d_call: .
cdr3_length: 15
j_call: TRBJ1-6
v_call: TRBV12-3/TRBV12-4
cdr3_aa: CASSFQGTWGSPLHF

d_call: TRBD2
cdr3_length: 14
j_call: TRBJ2-1
v_call: TRBV24-1
cdr3_aa: CATSDRLAGNEQFF

d_call: .
cdr3_length: 16
j_call: TRBJ1-2
v_call: TRBV12-3/TRBV12-4
cdr3_aa: CASSLFVGGWFYGYTF

d_call: .
cdr3_length: 14
j_call: TRBJ2-5
v_call: TRBV5-6
cdr3_aa: CASSIVGRQETQYF

d_call: .
cdr3_length: 15
j_call: TRBJ2-3
v_call: TRBV7-8
cdr3_aa: CASSETGTRRDTQYF

d_call: TRBD1
cdr3_length: 15
j_call: TRBJ2-2
v_call: TRBV24-1
cdr3_aa: CATSMGQENTGELFF

d_call: .
cdr3_length: 14
j_call: TRBJ1-1
v_call: TRBV19
cdr3_aa: CASRNGVGSLGAFF

d_call: TRBD1
cdr3_length: 12
j_call: TRBJ1-2
v_call: TRBV29-1
cdr3_aa: CSADRGIAGYTF

d_call: TRBD1
cdr3_length: 15
j_call: TRBJ1-2
v_call: TRBV20-1
cdr3_aa: CSASITGTGPAFTKF

d_call: .
cdr3_length: 14
j_call: TRBJ1-1
v_call: TRBV12-3/TRBV12-4
cdr3_aa: CASTRAGGNTEAFF